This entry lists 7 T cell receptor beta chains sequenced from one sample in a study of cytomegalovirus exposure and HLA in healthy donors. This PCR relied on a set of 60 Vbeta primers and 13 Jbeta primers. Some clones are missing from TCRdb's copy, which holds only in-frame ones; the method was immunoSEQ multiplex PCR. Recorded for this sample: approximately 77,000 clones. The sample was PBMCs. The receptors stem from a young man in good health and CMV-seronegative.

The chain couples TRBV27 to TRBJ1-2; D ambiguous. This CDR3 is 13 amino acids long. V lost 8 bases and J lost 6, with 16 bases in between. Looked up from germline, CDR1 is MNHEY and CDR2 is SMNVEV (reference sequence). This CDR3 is CASRRAGGDGYTF. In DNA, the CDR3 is TGTGCCAGCCGTCGGGCAGGAGGTGATGGCTACACCTTC.

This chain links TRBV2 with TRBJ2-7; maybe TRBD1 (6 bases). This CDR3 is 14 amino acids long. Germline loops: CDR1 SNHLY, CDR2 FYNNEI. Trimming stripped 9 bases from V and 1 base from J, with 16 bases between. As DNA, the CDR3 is TGTGCCAGTACCTTGTGGGGGCCATCCTACGAGCAGTACTTC. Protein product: CASTLWGPSYEQYF.

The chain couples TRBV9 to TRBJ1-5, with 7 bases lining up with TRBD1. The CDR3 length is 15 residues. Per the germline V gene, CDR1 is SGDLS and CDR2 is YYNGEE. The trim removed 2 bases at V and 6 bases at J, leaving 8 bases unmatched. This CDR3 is CASSVTGTVGQPQHF. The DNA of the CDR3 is TGTGCCAGCAGCGTTACAGGGACAGTAGGTCAGCCCCAGCATTTT.

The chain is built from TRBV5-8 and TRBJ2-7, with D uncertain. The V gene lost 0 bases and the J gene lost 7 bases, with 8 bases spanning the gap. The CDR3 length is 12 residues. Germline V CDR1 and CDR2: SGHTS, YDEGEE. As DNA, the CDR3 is TGTGCCAGCAGCTTGGATGCCGGGGAGCAGTACTTC. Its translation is CASSLDAGEQYF.

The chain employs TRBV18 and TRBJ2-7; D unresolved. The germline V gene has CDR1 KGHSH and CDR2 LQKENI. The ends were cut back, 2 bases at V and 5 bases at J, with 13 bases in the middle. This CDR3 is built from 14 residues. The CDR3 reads CASSPSARANEQYF. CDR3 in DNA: TGTGCCAGCTCACCAAGCGCCCGTGCAAACGAGCAGTACTTC.

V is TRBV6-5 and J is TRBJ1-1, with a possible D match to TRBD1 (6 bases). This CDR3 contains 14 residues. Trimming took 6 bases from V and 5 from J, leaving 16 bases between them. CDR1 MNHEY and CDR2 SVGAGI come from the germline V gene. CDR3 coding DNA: TGTGCCAGCAGCCGAGGGGGGGAATCGACTGAAGCTTTCTTT. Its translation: CASSRGGESTEAFF.

The CDR3 reads CASSDTPSGVSYNEQFF. CDR3 in DNA: TGTGCCAGCAGCGACACCCCCTCAGGGGTCTCCTACAATGAGCAGTTCTTC. This chain uses TRBV9 with TRBJ2-1; the D gene is possibly TRBD1 (6 bases). Trimming cost V 3 bases and J 0 bases, with 16 bases left between them. This CDR3 is 17 amino acids long. In germline, CDR1 is SGDLS, CDR2 YYNGEE.